These 23 T cell receptor beta chains came from one sample sequenced in a study of T-cell reconstitution after alpha-beta-depleted transplantation in children. Using unique molecular identifiers, the investigators prepared the TCRbeta library. TCRdb re-derived calls from the PCR reads in MiXCR, one entry per CDR3 protein. The repertoire holds around 600,000 distinct CDR3 sequences, with under 25% as singletons. The material was PBMCs, mostly from graft donor cells, obtained 360 days after TCRalphabeta/CD19-depleted stem cell transplant. These receptors were obtained from a boy in the first two years of life who had a stem cell transplant for acute myeloid leukemia, so the T cells may come from the graft donor.

This clonotype has a count of ten or more. This chain joins TRBV10-3 and TRBJ2-5; 7 bases match TRBD1. From germline, CDR1 is ENHRY and CDR2 SYGVKD. V lost 4 bases to trimming and J lost 5 bases; unmatched junction nucleotides: 7. The CDR3 contains 14 residues. The CDR3 sequence is CAISGIQGSETQYF. DNA of the CDR3: TGTGCCATCAGTGGAATACAGGGGAGTGAGACCCAGTACTTC.

In its sample, this clonotype was seen many times. The chain links TRBV11-1 to TRBJ2-1; TRBD1 is a possible D gene (5 bases). Germline V CDR1 and CDR2: SGHAT, FQDESV (reference sequence). CDR3 length equals 12 residues. Trimming pared 6 bases from V and 7 bases from J, leaving 10 bases between. CDR3 nucleotides: TGTGCCAGCAGACGCAGGGAAAATGAGCAGTTCTTC. It is translated as CASRRRENEQFF.

The chain links TRBV13 to TRBJ2-1; D may be TRBD2 (7 bases). V lost 1 base, J lost 9 bases, and 13 bases lay in between. The CDR3 is made up of 14 amino acids. Germline CDR1 PRHDT, CDR2 FYEKMQ (reference sequence). The CDR3 sequence: CASSLEGGGAEQFF. Written as DNA, the CDR3 is TGTGCCAGCAGCTTAGAGGGAGGGGGAGCTGAGCAGTTCTTC.

This clonotype occurred many times. V and J are TRBV21-1 and TRBJ2-5; the D call TRBD1 from the table was never checked on the DNA. TRBV21-1 is noted as a pseudogene. This CDR3 is built from 20 residues. The CDR3 sequence: CASSPSRVGGSSKTGETQYF. CDR3 sequence (DNA): TGTGCCAGCAGCCCTAGCCGGGTCGGGGGATCTTCGAAGACAGGGGAGACCCAGTACTTC.

The J gene is TRBJ1-2, the V gene TRBV20-1; D uncertain. V was pared by 5 bases and J by 2 bases, with 15 bases between. The CDR3 totals 14 residues. Germline V gene sequence: CDR1 DFQATT, CDR2 SNEGSKA (reference sequence). The CDR3 region has the DNA TGCAGTGCTGCCCTCCAAGGACGAAACTATGGCTACACCTTC. Translated, it gives CSAALQGRNYGYTF.

In this sample, this clonotype turned up a few times. The chain combines TRBV9 with TRBJ2-7, with a possible D match to TRBD2 (6 bases). Germline CDR1 is SGDLS and CDR2 is YYNGEE. The CDR3 runs 15 residues. Trimming stripped 3 bases from V and 3 bases from J, with 16 bases between. The DNA of the CDR3 is TGTGCCAGCAGCGCCGGCGGGACCCACCTCTACGAGCAGTACTTC. It encodes CASSAGGTHLYEQYF.

This clonotype was counted at least ten times. The chain joins TRBV12-3 or TRBV12-4 to TRBJ1-1, with D tentatively TRBD1 (6 bases). CDR3 length: 13 amino acids. V lost 4 bases and J 7 bases, leaving 13 bases between the germline ends. CDR3 residues: CASSSTPDSEAFF. CDR3 bases: TGTGCCAGCAGTTCCACCCCGGACAGTGAAGCTTTCTTT.

This clonotype was seen many times. V and J are TRBV20-1 and TRBJ2-7; weak D call: TRBD1 (5 bases). CDR3 size: 13 residues. Germline-derived CDR1 and CDR2 are DFQATT and SNEGSKA (reference sequence). V was shortened by 5 bases and J by 4 bases, with 15 bases between the two germline ends. CDR3 sequence (DNA): TGCAGTGCTCCTATATCCCCAGGGTACGAGCAGTACTTC. Residues: CSAPISPGYEQYF.

This clonotype was counted many times. The chain employs TRBV5-1 and TRBJ1-1; D is undetermined. The ends were cut back, 0 bases at V and 10 bases at J, with 16 bases in the middle. Germline loops: CDR1 SGHRS, CDR2 YFSETQ. The CDR3 contains 14 residues. CDR3 nucleotide sequence: TGCGCCAGCAGCTTGGAAAAATATTCGACAAGAGCTTTCTTT. Its translation is CASSLEKYSTRAFF.

The chain is built from TRBV20-1 and TRBJ1-6; a possible D gene is TRBD1 (5 bases). V was clipped by 8 bases and J by 9 bases, with 20 bases between them. This CDR3 contains 14 residues. Germline CDR1 reads DFQATT; CDR2 reads SNEGSKA (reference sequence). CDR3 sequence: CSPKRPGEGSPLHF. CDR3 DNA sequence: TGCAGTCCCAAAAGGCCGGGGGAAGGTTCACCCCTCCACTTT.

This clonotype was observed at least ten times. The chain joins TRBV7-2 to TRBJ2-5; TRBD1 might be the D (5 bases). The CDR3 extends over 15 amino acids. Trimming removed 1 base from V and 3 bases from J, with 12 bases in between. Germline V gene lookup returns CDR1 SGHTA and CDR2 FQGNSA. The chain's CDR3 is CASSLDGLGEETQYF. The CDR3 coding sequence is TGTGCCAGCAGCTTAGATGGCCTAGGGGAAGAGACCCAGTACTTC.

This clonotype came up a few times. This may arise from a read error, as a much more abundant clone is one base away. The chain employs TRBV7-9 and TRBJ2-2; unclear D gene. The CDR3 is 12 residues long. The germline gives CDR1 SEHNR, CDR2 FQNEAQ (reference sequence). The ends were cut back, 5 bases at V and 3 bases at J, with 4 bases in the middle. The CDR3 is CASSRHTGELFF. In DNA, the CDR3 is TGTGCCAGCAGCCGGCACACCGGGGAGCTGTTTTTT.

The CDR3 region is CASRIWTLLGTYNEQFF. The CDR3 coding sequence is TGTGCCAGCAGAATATGGACCTTACTAGGAACCTACAATGAGCAGTTCTTC. The rearrangement joins TRBV12-3 or TRBV12-4 to TRBJ2-1; D perhaps matches TRBD2 (5 bases). CDR3 length equals 17 residues. Trimming took off 6 bases at V and 2 bases at J, with 20 bases between the two ends.

This clonotype was seen more than once but under ten times. The CDR3, as DNA: TGTGCCAGCACCACAGGGGGGCGCGTGAACACTGAAGCTTTCTTT. Translated: CASTTGGRVNTEAFF. V gene TRBV6-1 combines with J gene TRBJ1-1; 8 nucleotides agree with TRBD1. Germline V CDR1 and CDR2: MNHNS, SASEGT. The CDR3 is 15 residues long. V dropped 7 bases and J dropped 0; count of bases not matched to a gene: 7.

This clonotype was counted ten times or more. This chain links TRBV12-3 or TRBV12-4 with TRBJ1-5, with 8 bases lining up with TRBD1. The CDR3 extends over 16 amino acids. V shed 0 bases and J 3 bases; nucleotides not matched to a gene: 4. CDR3 amino acids: CASSLADRAFNQPQHF. Here the CDR3 DNA reads TGTGCCAGCAGTTTAGCGGACAGGGCCTTCAATCAGCCCCAGCATTTT.

This clonotype occurred a few times. The chain links TRBV12-3 or TRBV12-4 to TRBJ2-4; D is possibly TRBD2 (6 bases). V gave up 5 bases and J gave up 8 bases, with 19 bases separating them. The CDR3 is made up of 15 amino acids. The CDR3 coding sequence is TGTGCCAGCAGTCCCCCGACAGCCCCGGGAGACATTCAGTACTTC. Its translation: CASSPPTAPGDIQYF.

The table lists this clonotype with many counts. The rearrangement links TRBV20-1 to TRBJ1-5; D not certain. Germline assignment: CDR1 DFQATT and CDR2 SNEGSKA (reference sequence). The V and J ends lost 5 bases and 5 bases respectively, with 10 bases between them. The CDR3 spans 12 residues. The CDR3 loop is CSAQTGYQPQHF. CDR3 in DNA: TGCAGTGCTCAAACTGGGTATCAGCCCCAGCATTTT.

This clonotype was counted only a few times. The rearrangement joins TRBV24-1 to TRBJ2-1; 10 positions agree with TRBD1. This CDR3 spans 16 amino acids. CDR1 KGHDR and CDR2 SFDVKD come from the germline V gene. Germline trimming cut 5 bases from V and 10 bases from J; bases unmatched to any gene: 13. The CDR3 spells CATSGYRDRGFREQFF. The CDR3 coding sequence is TGTGCCACCAGTGGCTACCGGGACAGGGGCTTCCGAGAGCAGTTCTTC.

This clonotype was seen more than once but under ten times. The V call is TRBV6-5, the J call TRBJ2-5, with TRBD1 identical over 12 bases. Germline loops: CDR1 MNHEY, CDR2 SVGAGI. The J segment lost 5 bases and the V segment lost 4 bases, leaving 8 bases of the junction unmatched. This CDR3 has 16 residues. The DNA of the CDR3 is TGTGCCAGCAGTTCAACGGGACAGGGGGCGCATGAGACCCAGTACTTC. Its protein product is CASSSTGQGAHETQYF.

The CDR3 DNA reads as TGCGCCAGCAGTGGTCAGGGTATCTGGGGCTACACCTTC. It codes for CASSGQGIWGYTF. V is TRBV5-1 and J is TRBJ1-2; tentatively, D is TRBD1 (5 bases). This CDR3 has 13 residues. Germline CDR1 is SGHRS and CDR2 is YFSETQ. Trimming removed 5 bases from V and 8 bases from J, with 16 bases in between. The variable domain in full, with the rest retrieved from reference TRBV5-1 and TRBJ1-2, is KAGVTQTPRYLIKTRGQQVTLSCSPISGHRSVSWYQQTPGQGLQFLFEYFSETQRNKGNFPGRFSGRQFSNSRSEMNVSTLELGDSALYLCASSGQGIWGYTFGSGTRLTVV.

The rearrangement joins TRBV24-1 to TRBJ2-1; D is perhaps TRBD2 (5 bases). Germline assignment: CDR1 KGHDR and CDR2 SFDVKD. V gave up 9 bases and J gave up 4 bases, with 15 bases separating them. The CDR3 loop spans 14 amino acids. CDR3 bases: TGTGCCACCGGTCACGGACTCCATTACAATGAGCAGTTCTTC. This codes for CATGHGLHYNEQFF.

There are many counts of this clonotype. The chain is built from TRBV12-3 or TRBV12-4 and TRBJ2-5, with D maybe TRBD2 (6 bases). Trimming took off 6 bases at V and 4 bases at J, with 15 bases between the two ends. CDR3 length equals 14 residues. The CDR3 nucleotides read TGTGCCAGCAGCCGACCGGGGACTTTAGAGACCCAGTACTTC. Translating gives CASSRPGTLETQYF.

This clonotype occurred a few times. V usage is TRBV20-1 and J usage is TRBJ2-5; the D call may be TRBD1 or TRBD2 (6 bases each). This CDR3 has 14 amino acids. From germline, CDR1 is DFQATT and CDR2 SNEGSKA (reference sequence). V was shortened by 5 bases and J by 6 bases, with 19 bases between the two germline ends. CDR3 sequence reads: CSAPRGRDEKTQYF. CDR3 nucleotide sequence: TGCAGTGCTCCCCGGGGGCGAGATGAAAAGACCCAGTACTTC.